This passage covers 26 T cell receptor beta chains from one sample sequenced in a study of control samples from healthy donors and cancer patients. TCRdb keeps only in-frame clones here, not all; method: immunoSEQ multiplex PCR. The sample includes 75,000 to 100,000 clones, roughly 89% of them seen just once. The sequenced material came from blood. The receptors were sampled from a human donor in good health. The donor label of this sample is uncertain.

This clone was detected only once. This chain links TRBV4-3 with TRBJ1-2, with a possible D match to TRBD1 (5 bases). This CDR3 comprises 15 residues. Between the trimmed V and J ends, which lost 1 base and 4 bases, there was a span of 13 bases. Germline CDR1 reads LGHNA; CDR2 reads YSLEER. The CDR3 sequence: CASSQGRGPGYGYTF. The CDR3 DNA sequence: TGCGCCAGCAGCCAAGGCCGGGGACCCGGCTATGGCTACACCTTC.

J is TRBJ1-3 and V is TRBV12-5; D perhaps matches TRBD1 (5 bases). The V gene's germline CDR1 is LGHNT and CDR2 FRNRAP. Trimming pared 6 bases from V and 0 bases from J, leaving 12 bases between. This CDR3 has 15 residues. The CDR3 here is CASGLGTDSGNTIYF. The CDR3 region has the DNA TGTGCTAGTGGACTTGGGACCGACTCTGGAAACACCATATATTTT.

The CDR3 here is CASSLVNREEAFF. Here the CDR3 DNA reads TGTGCCAGCAGCTTAGTAAACAGGGAGGAAGCTTTCTTT. J is TRBJ1-1 and V is TRBV5-6, with D perhaps matching TRBD1 (6 bases). Per germline, CDR1 SGHDT and CDR2 YYEEEE. This CDR3 comprises 13 residues. V was trimmed by 2 bases and J by 8 bases, leaving 13 bases between them.

The V and J genes are TRBV4-1 and TRBJ1-1; D gene ambiguous. From germline, CDR1 is MGHRA and CDR2 YSYEKL. This CDR3 is 15 amino acids long. The V gene lost 0 bases and the J gene lost 0 bases, with 8 bases spanning the gap. The CDR3 coding sequence is TGCGCCAGCAGCCAAGACGGATACATGAACACTGAAGCTTTCTTT. Its protein product is CASSQDGYMNTEAFF.

This clone was found a few times. The V and J genes are TRBV7-2 and TRBJ2-2; D unclear. CDR3 length: 15 amino acids. V was cut by 1 base and J by 9 bases, with 15 bases left in between. The germline V gene has CDR1 SGHTA and CDR2 FQGNSA. The CDR3 sequence: CASSLGQAGSRELFF. CDR3 bases: TGTGCCAGCAGCTTAGGGCAGGCAGGCTCTCGGGAGCTGTTTTTT.

This clone is labeled medium-sized. J is TRBJ2-6 and V is TRBV10-2; 8 nucleotides line up with TRBD1. Germline lookup yields CDR1 WSHSY and CDR2 SAAADI. V gave up 5 bases and J gave up 4 bases; unmatched junction bases: 4. This CDR3 is built from 15 residues. CDR3 amino acids: CASSTGGAGANVLTF. The CDR3 region has the DNA TGCGCCAGCAGTACAGGGGGAGCGGGGGCCAACGTCCTGACTTTC.

This chain joins TRBV27 and TRBJ2-3; either TRBD1 or TRBD2 may supply D (5 bases each). Germline CDR1 MNHEY, CDR2 SMNVEV (reference sequence). The CDR3 extends over 16 amino acids. V lost 5 bases, J lost 0 bases, and 15 bases lay in between. The CDR3 DNA reads as TGTGCCAGCAGTATAGGGACGGCTGCTAGCACAGATACGCAGTATTTT. This gives the protein CASSIGTAASTDTQYF.

This sequence joins TRBV27 and TRBJ1-1; the D gene is possibly TRBD1 (5 bases). With 1 base removed from V and 0 bases from J, the gap between germline ends came to 9 bases. Germline-derived CDR1 and CDR2 are MNHEY and SMNVEV (reference sequence). The CDR3 is made up of 15 amino acids. This CDR3 is CASSLYPDMNTEAFF. CDR3 coding DNA: TGTGCCAGCAGTTTATATCCGGACATGAACACTGAAGCTTTCTTT.

The chain recombines TRBV5-1 with TRBJ2-5; possible D gene TRBD2, 6 bases. This CDR3 has 13 residues. In germline, CDR1 is SGHRS, CDR2 YFSETQ. The V end lost 4 bases, the J end lost 5 bases, and 12 bases lay between the germline ends. CDR3 nucleotides: TGCGCCAGCAGCGTGGGACTCCAGGAGACCCAGTACTTC. It translates to CASSVGLQETQYF.

The chain is built from TRBV27 and TRBJ2-2; possibly TRBD1 for D (5 bases). Germline CDR1 is MNHEY and CDR2 is SMNVEV (reference sequence). Trimming took 2 bases from V and 5 from J, leaving 15 bases between them. The CDR3 has 16 residues. DNA of the CDR3: TGTGCCAGCAGTTTACTCTCCACCCAGGGAACCGGGGAGCTGTTTTTT. Protein: CASSLLSTQGTGELFF.

The chain is built from TRBV3-1 (or the pseudogene TRBV3-2) and TRBJ2-1; D remains ambiguous. CDR3 size: 12 residues. Trimming removed 2 bases at V and 12 bases at J, with 11 bases between. Germline V gene sequence: CDR1 LGHDT, CDR2 YNNKEL (reference sequence). The CDR3 protein is CASSQSTTGQFF. CDR3 DNA: TGTGCCAGCAGCCAAAGTACGACGGGGCAGTTCTTC.

The chain couples TRBV5-1 to TRBJ1-6; 7 nucleotides match TRBD1. J lost 7 bases, V lost 4 bases, and 8 bases had no gene match. CDR3 length equals 15 residues. CDR1 is SGHRS and CDR2 is YFSETQ in the germline V gene. CDR3 sequence reads: CASSPREDRNSPLHF. The CDR3 DNA sequence: TGCGCCAGCAGCCCCCGGGAGGACAGGAATTCACCCCTCCACTTT.

CDR3 in DNA: TGTGCCACCGGGGGACAGGGGTATGGCTCCTATAATTCACCCCTCCACTTT. Amino acid sequence: CATGGQGYGSYNSPLHF. The V and J genes are TRBV27 and TRBJ1-6; 10 nucleotides match TRBD1. The CDR3 length is 17 residues. Germline V gene sequence: CDR1 MNHEY, CDR2 SMNVEV (reference sequence). V gave up 10 bases and J gave up 0 bases; unmatched junction bases: 9.

V usage is TRBV7-6 and J usage is TRBJ1-1; no clear D. V gave up 10 bases and J gave up 1 base, with 10 bases separating them. Germline values: CDR1 SGHVS, CDR2 FNYEAQ. This CDR3 contains 12 residues. Written as DNA, the CDR3 is TGTGCCATTTTCACCGCGAACACTGAAGCTTTCTTT. Translated: CAIFTANTEAFF.

The V gene is TRBV25-1, the J gene TRBJ1-1, with D uncertain. V was shortened by 4 bases and J by 0 bases, with 3 bases between the two germline ends. This CDR3 is 12 amino acids long. Germline-derived CDR1 and CDR2 are MGHDK and SYGVNS. The CDR3 protein is CASSGVNTEAFF. CDR3 bases: TGTGCCAGCAGTGGAGTGAACACTGAAGCTTTCTTT.

This rearrangement joins TRBV5-6 to TRBJ2-1; D gene ambiguous. The germline CDR1 and CDR2 sequences are SGHDT and YYEEEE. V lost 1 base, J lost 8 bases, and 13 bases lay in between. CDR3 length equals 14 residues. The CDR3 is CASSLIRAMDEQFF. In nucleotides, the CDR3 is TGTGCCAGCAGCTTGATTAGGGCCATGGATGAGCAGTTCTTC. Variable domain in full (rest from reference TRBV5-6 and TRBJ2-1): DAGVTQSPTHLIKTRGQQVTLRCSPKSGHDTVSWYQQALGQGPQFIFQYYEEEERQRGNFPDRFSGHQFPNYSSELNVNALLLGDSALYLCASSLIRAMDEQFFGPGTRLTVL.

The genes are TRBV7-6 and TRBJ2-1; possibly TRBD2 for D (6 bases). Trimming pared 5 bases from V and 1 base from J, leaving 12 bases between. Germline values: CDR1 SGHVS, CDR2 FNYEAQ. This CDR3 is built from 15 residues. The CDR3 reads CASSDPGSSYNEQFF. The CDR3 DNA follows: TGTGCCAGCAGCGATCCCGGGAGTTCCTACAATGAGCAGTTCTTC.

The chain combines TRBV5-1 with TRBJ2-5; 12 bases map to TRBD2. After removal of 3 bases from V and 2 bases from J, the junction contained 2 bases not matched to a gene. The CDR3 is 15 residues long. Looked up from germline, CDR1 is SGHRS and CDR2 is YFSETQ. CDR3 amino acids: CASSYGLAGQETQYF. For the CDR3, the DNA is TGCGCCAGCAGCTACGGACTAGCGGGGCAAGAGACCCAGTACTTC.

The chain employs TRBV19 and TRBJ1-4; TRBD1 is a possible D gene (5 bases). Germline V gene data show CDR1 as LNHDA and CDR2 as SQIVND (reference sequence). Between the trimmed V and J ends, which lost 5 bases and 4 bases, there was a span of 14 bases. CDR3 length: 15 residues. The CDR3 spells CASSSSTANNEKLFF. In nucleotides, the CDR3 is TGTGCCAGTAGTTCCTCGACAGCCAATAATGAAAAACTGTTTTTT.

This rearrangement joins TRBV30 to TRBJ1-2; D gene unclear. The CDR3 sequence is 13 residues long. Germline CDR1 is GTSNPN and CDR2 is SVGIG (reference sequence). V lost 2 bases and J lost 6, with 13 bases in between. The CDR3 nucleotides read TGTGCCTGGAGTCCCTCCCCTGGGAATGGCTACACCTTC. Residues: CAWSPSPGNGYTF.

This chain uses TRBV3-1 (or the pseudogene TRBV3-2) with TRBJ1-5; D ambiguous. Germline CDR1 is LGHDT and CDR2 is YNNKEL (reference sequence). V dropped 3 bases and J dropped 6 bases, with 9 bases sitting between them. This CDR3 is 13 amino acids long. CDR3: CASSQQVGQPQHF. The CDR3 DNA reads as TGTGCCAGCAGCCAGCAGGTTGGTCAGCCCCAGCATTTT.

The V call is TRBV5-1, the J call TRBJ2-5; 7 bases agree with TRBD1. CDR1 is SGHRS, CDR2 YFSETQ, per germline. The CDR3 covers 14 residues. Trimming removed 6 bases from V and 2 bases from J; junction bases left unmatched: 7. The CDR3 sequence is CASIRDSKQETQYF. CDR3 sequence (DNA): TGCGCCAGCATCCGGGACAGTAAACAAGAGACCCAGTACTTC. The full variable domain, with the rest looked up from reference TRBV5-1 and TRBJ2-5, is KAGVTQTPRYLIKTRGQQVTLSCSPISGHRSVSWYQQTPGQGLQFLFEYFSETQRNKGNFPGRFSGRQFSNSRSEMNVSTLELGDSALYLCASIRDSKQETQYFGPGTRLLVL.

V and J are TRBV10-3 and TRBJ2-5; 8 bases match TRBD1. The CDR3 is 15 amino acids. The germline gives CDR1 ENHRY, CDR2 SYGVKD. V trimming: 6 bases; J trimming: 3 bases; junction bases outside the gene matches: 9. In DNA, the CDR3 is TGTGCCATCAGCGGATCACAGGGGGTGAAAGAGACCCAGTACTTC. Translation: CAISGSQGVKETQYF.

This chain connects TRBV5-4 to TRBJ1-1; the match to TRBD1 covers 7 bases. CDR1 and CDR2 from the germline V gene are SGHNT and YYREEE (reference sequence). Unmatched junction bases numbered 8, after V lost 1 base and J lost 5 bases. The CDR3 is 15 residues long. The DNA for the CDR3 is TGTGCCAGCAGCTTGTTCCGACAGGGTGTAACTGAAGCTTTCTTT. Translated, it gives CASSLFRQGVTEAFF.

The gene calls are TRBV6-1 and TRBJ2-7; weak D call: TRBD1 (5 bases). The V and J ends lost 1 base and 6 bases respectively, with 16 bases between them. The CDR3 is 15 residues long. Looked up from germline, CDR1 is MNHNS and CDR2 is SASEGT. CDR3 in amino acids: CASSEGAGFEVEQYV. As DNA, the CDR3 is TGTGCCAGCAGTGAAGGGGCAGGGTTTGAGGTCGAGCAGTACGTC.

This clone was detected only a few times. The chain joins TRBV6-6 to TRBJ2-7; D tentatively reads TRBD1 or TRBD2 (5 bases each). Germline V gene lookup returns CDR1 MNHNY and CDR2 SVGAGI (reference sequence). The CDR3 is made up of 14 amino acids. V lost 2 bases, J lost 2 bases, and 10 bases lay in between. CDR3 DNA: TGTGCCAGCAGTTACGGAAGGGACCCCTACGAGCAGTACTTC. It encodes CASSYGRDPYEQYF.